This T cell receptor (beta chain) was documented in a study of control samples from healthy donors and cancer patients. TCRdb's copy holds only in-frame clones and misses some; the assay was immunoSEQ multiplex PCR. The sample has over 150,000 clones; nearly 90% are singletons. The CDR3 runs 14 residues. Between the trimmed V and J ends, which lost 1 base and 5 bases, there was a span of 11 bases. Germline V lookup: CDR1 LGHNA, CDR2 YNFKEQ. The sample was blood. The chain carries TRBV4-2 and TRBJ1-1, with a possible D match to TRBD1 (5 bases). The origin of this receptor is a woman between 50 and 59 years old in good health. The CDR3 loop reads CASSQGDSGTEAFF. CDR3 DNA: TGTGCCAGCAGCCAAGGGGACTCAGGGACTGAAGCTTTCTTT.